This T cell receptor (beta chain) came from a study of CD8 T cells in ankylosing spondylitis. The study's findings and limits: CD8+ disease-linked clones were present at relatively low frequencies in blood. From matched ankylosing spondylitis synovial fluid, disease-linked clones were reportedly recovered at significantly enriched levels. Prior literature has documented some motif variants in synovial fluid and blood from reactive arthritis.

Germline V gives CDR1 LGHDT, CDR2 YNNKEL (reference sequence). The CDR3 runs 19 residues. Unmatched junction bases numbered 21, after V lost 10 bases and J lost 4 bases. With molecular barcodes, quantitative 5'-RACE was used to make the TCR beta libraries. TCRdb fed the 5' RACE reads into MiXCR, producing one record per CDR3 protein. The table records some 120,000 distinct CDR3 sequences, 7% of them present only once. This clonotype has just one count. Its antigen is unknown. This could be a read error, since a much larger clone is one nucleotide away. Sequencing input: blood, either unsorted or a sorted T cell fraction (not recorded which). The TCR sequence derives from a male donor with ankylosing spondylitis or in good health (not recorded which). The V call is TRBV3-1, the J call TRBJ2-3, with 12 positions matching TRBD2. CDR3 in amino acids: CAIIHGGLAGPSYSDTQYF. For the CDR3, the DNA is TGTGCCATCATACATGGGGGACTAGCGGGTCCCAGCTACTCAGATACGCAGTATTTT.